This T cell receptor (beta chain) was captured in a study of blood T cell repertoires in COVID-19. Looking at the study overall: From the United States, Italy and Spain came samples of acute and convalescent COVID-19. PBMCs, B-cell-depleted T cells, or T cells provided the cDNA or gDNA that made up the material.

From germline, CDR1 is LNHDA and CDR2 SQIVND (reference sequence). V shed 6 bases and J shed 0 bases, with 21 bases lying between them. The CDR3 spans 18 residues. Original analysis: Scientists estimated how many nucleated cells there were by amplifying reference gene primers. Clones were read by immunoSEQ multiplex PCR, and TCRdb kept only the in-frame ones, dropping some. The D gene and trimming were derived from the DNA, and the V and J assignments and clone size from that table. The sample has more than 100,000 clones, about 89% seen once. This TCR came from a man aged 45-60 years with active COVID-19. Sequences were obtained from peripheral blood. This chain links TRBV19 with TRBJ1-3; D perhaps matches TRBD1 (6 bases). The CDR3 spells CASSKITDSFSSGNTIYF. CDR3 nucleotides: TGTGCCAGTAGCAAAATCACGGACAGTTTCTCCTCTGGAAACACCATATATTTT.